These T cell receptor beta chains were read from a single sample in a study of blood T cells in healthy people across ages. TCRdb called the 5' RACE reads again in MiXCR, with one record for every CDR3 protein. Among around 400,000 distinct CDR3 sequences listed, 50% to 60% were seen once. The sample comprised blood. The receptors shown here come from a man in his 60s in good health. CDR3s include the opening cysteine and the closing phenylalanine or tryptophan. A D gene is named only where the DNA matches it firmly. Rows give clone size only sometimes, using once, few, many, or a class for an expanded clone.

NA	15	TRBV6-5	NA	TRBJ2-5	CASSYGGTSGETQYF	TGTGCCAGCAGTTACGGCGGGACCTCCGGGGAGACCCAGTACTTC
many	15	TRBV6-2/TRBV6-3	TRBD2	TRBJ2-1	CASIVSGSSYNEQFF	TGTGCCAGCATCGTTAGCGGGAGCTCCTACAATGAGCAGTTCTTC
few	15	TRBV4-2	NA	TRBJ1-4	CASSQDPREREKLFF	TGTGCCAGCAGCCAAGATCCCCGGGAAAGGGAAAAACTGTTTTTT
NA	15	TRBV12-3/TRBV12-4	NA	TRBJ2-3	CASSFGGMSTDAQYF	TGTGCCAGCAGTTTCGGGGGTATGAGCACAGATGCGCAATATTTT
NA	15	TRBV20-1	TRBD2	TRBJ2-7	CSAREPSGRAREQYF	TGCAGTGCTAGAGAGCCTAGCGGGAGGGCCCGCGAGCAGTACTTC
NA	13	TRBV6-5	TRBD1	TRBJ2-7	CATMDRSLYEQYF	TGTGCCACCATGGACAGGAGCCTCTACGAGCAGTACTTC
NA	14	TRBV12-3/TRBV12-4	TRBD1	TRBJ2-4	CASSYSQGPYEQYF	TGTGCCAGCAGTTATTCACAGGGGCCCTATGAGCAGTACTTC
NA	20	TRBV7-2	TRBD2	TRBJ2-7	CASSRIAASGGYSSYNEQYF	TGTGCCAGCAGCCGGATCGCGGCTAGCGGGGGATATTCGTCCTACAATGAGCAGTACTTC
NA	12	TRBV10-3	NA	TRBJ2-5	CAIGGAQETQYF	TGTGCCATCGGCGGGGCGCAAGAGACCCAGTACTTC
NA	14	TRBV28	NA	TRBJ2-7	CASVKGTGTYEQYF	TGTGCCAGCGTAAAGGGGACGGGGACCTACGAGCAGTACTTC
NA	16	TRBV11-2	TRBD1	TRBJ1-1	CASSLVPGGMNTEAFF	TGTGCCAGCAGCTTAGTACCAGGGGGGATGAACACTGAAGCTTTCTTT
NA	14	TRBV7-9	TRBD1	TRBJ1-1	CASNPGQGVGEAFF	TGTGCCAGCAACCCGGGACAGGGCGTCGGTGAAGCTTTCTTT
NA	16	TRBV4-1	NA	TRBJ2-3	CASSQDRGASTDTQYF	TGCGCCAGCAGCCAAGATCGAGGGGCCAGCACAGATACGCAGTATTTT
NA	15	TRBV6-5	NA	TRBJ2-1	CASSSTSDRYNEQFF	TGTGCCAGCAGTTCCACTTCCGACAGGTACAATGAGCAGTTCTTC
NA	16	TRBV6-5	NA	TRBJ2-6	CASSPGRPSGANVPTF	TGTGCCAGCAGTCCCGGACGGCCCTCTGGGGCCAACGTCCCGACTTTC
once	15	TRBV28	TRBD1	TRBJ1-2	CAIPGPGQGVYGYTF	TGTGCCATCCCAGGGCCGGGACAGGGGGTCTATGGCTACACCTTC
NA	13	TRBV6-1	NA	TRBJ1-2	CASISMTRHGYTF	TGTGCCAGCATATCTATGACTAGACATGGCTACACCTTC
NA	15	TRBV10-3	TRBD2	TRBJ2-5	CAISTGAGVIETQYF	TGTGCCATCAGTACCGGCGCGGGGGTAATTGAGACCCAGTACTTC
many	13	TRBV5-5	TRBD2	TRBJ2-1	CASSTSGRSEQFF	TGTGCCAGCAGCACTAGCGGGAGGTCTGAGCAGTTCTTC
NA	17	TRBV7-9	NA	TRBJ2-3	CASSLYGSSGPTDTQYF	TGTGCCAGCAGCTTATATGGTTCGAGCGGGCCTACAGATACGCAGTATTTT
few	15	TRBV5-1	TRBD1	TRBJ2-7	CASSGSDRSSYEQYF	TGCGCCAGCAGCGGGTCGGACAGGAGCTCCTACGAGCAGTACTTC
NA	14	TRBV6-4	NA	TRBJ1-2	CASSDSWGGTGYTF	TGTGCCAGCAGTGACTCGTGGGGGGGTACTGGCTACACCTTC
NA	14	TRBV10-3	TRBD2	TRBJ2-1	CATTGTSSYNEQFF	TGTGCCACTACCGGGACTAGCAGTTACAATGAGCAGTTCTTC
many	13	TRBV12-3/TRBV12-4	NA	TRBJ1-2	CASSGGTNYGYTF	TGTGCCAGCAGTGGGGGGACAAACTATGGCTACACCTTC
NA	15	TRBV5-6	NA	TRBJ2-5	CASSEPGGKGETQYF	TGTGCCAGCAGCGAACCAGGGGGGAAAGGAGAGACCCAGTACTTC
NA	15	TRBV20-1	TRBD1	TRBJ2-1	CSASLPQGAENEQFF	TGCAGTGCTAGCCTGCCGCAGGGGGCTGAGAATGAGCAGTTCTTC
NA	16	TRBV20-1	NA	TRBJ2-6	CSAGVGRLSGANVLTF	TGCAGTGCTGGAGTGGGGCGCCTCTCTGGGGCCAACGTCCTGACTTTC
NA	16	TRBV1	NA	TRBJ2-3	CTSSQVGIPLTDTQYF	TGCACCAGCAGCCAAGTCGGGATTCCCCTGACAGATACGCAGTATTTT
few	14	TRBV7-9	NA	TRBJ2-7	CASSLDGVAYEQYF	TGTGCCAGCAGCTTAGACGGGGTGGCTTACGAGCAGTACTTC
NA	15	TRBV6-5	NA	TRBJ2-3	CASRDQGGVTDTQYF	TGTGCCAGCAGGGACCAGGGGGGCGTTACAGATACGCAGTATTTT
NA	14	TRBV10-3	NA	TRBJ1-2	CAISESGSNYGYTF	TGTGCCATCAGTGAGTCGGGGAGTAACTATGGCTACACCTTC
NA	14	TRBV20-1	NA	TRBJ2-1	CSASSGGSQETQFF	TGCAGTGCTAGTTCTGGCGGGTCCCAAGAGACCCAGTTCTTC
once	15	TRBV10-2	TRBD1	TRBJ1-1	CASSEKQGKNTEAFF	TGCGCCAGCAGTGAGAAACAGGGGAAGAACACTGAAGCTTTCTTT
NA	13	TRBV29-1	NA	TRBJ2-3	CSALTGATDTQYF	TGCAGCGCACTGACAGGAGCCACAGATACGCAGTATTTT
NA	14	TRBV15	NA	TRBJ2-7	CATSWTLSSYEQYF	TGTGCCACCAGCTGGACCCTGAGCTCCTACGAGCAGTACTTC
many	13	TRBV6-5	NA	TRBJ2-3	CASKGRSTDTQYF	TGTGCCAGCAAGGGGAGGAGCACAGATACGCAGTATTTT
NA	15	TRBV20-1	NA	TRBJ2-3	CSALPLRGNTDTQYF	TGCAGTGCTCTCCCCCTGCGCGGGAACACAGATACGCAGTATTTT
few	17	TRBV3-1	NA	TRBJ2-3	CASSQVRRYVGTDTQYF	TGTGCCAGCAGCCAAGTCCGACGGTACGTTGGCACAGATACGCAGTATTTT
NA	13	TRBV3-1	NA	TRBJ2-4	CASSRYKVGIQYF	TGTGCCAGCAGCCGATATAAAGTTGGCATTCAGTACTTC
few	13	TRBV6-2/TRBV6-3	NA	TRBJ2-4	CASSYGGTPGQYF	TGTGCCAGCAGTTACGGCGGCACCCCAGGGCAGTACTTC
NA	12	TRBV12-3/TRBV12-4	TRBD1	TRBJ1-2	CASSPGGGGYTF	TGTGCCAGCAGCCCAGGGGGCGGTGGCTACACCTTC
once	13	TRBV7-9	NA	TRBJ1-2	CASSPDKNYGYTF	TGTGCCAGCAGCCCTGACAAGAACTATGGCTACACCTTC
NA	14	TRBV5-1	NA	TRBJ2-3	CATTKGRGTDTQYF	TGCGCCACCACGAAAGGAAGGGGCACAGATACGCAGTATTTT
few	14	TRBV5-1	TRBD1	TRBJ2-5	CASSPGQAGGTQYF	TGCGCCAGCAGCCCTGGACAGGCCGGAGGGACCCAGTACTTC
few	15	TRBV7-9	NA	TRBJ2-7	CASTAAGTPTYEQYF	TGTGCCAGCACGGCTGCCGGGACACCCACCTACGAGCAGTACTTC
many	11	TRBV6-5	TRBD2	TRBJ2-5	CASRWGGTQYF	TGTGCCAGTCGGTGGGGGGGGACCCAGTACTTC
NA	15	TRBV2	TRBD2	TRBJ2-1	CASSDSGGAGNEQFF	TGTGCCAGCAGTGATAGCGGGGGGGCCGGCAATGAGCAGTTCTTC
NA	17	TRBV4-2	TRBD1	TRBJ1-2	CASSQQTGTGPNYDYTF	TGTGCCAGCAGCCAACAAACCGGGACAGGGCCCAACTATGACTACACCTTC
NA	15	TRBV4-3	NA	TRBJ2-7	CASSQAGRGPYEQYF	TGCGCCAGCAGCCAAGCAGGCAGGGGCCCCTACGAGCAGTACTTC
NA	16	TRBV28	NA	TRBJ1-5	CASRGWGEGDGQPQHF	TGTGCCAGCAGGGGTTGGGGAGAGGGGGACGGTCAGCCCCAGCATTTT
NA	17	TRBV12-3/TRBV12-4	TRBD1	TRBJ1-2	CASSQSGTGGTGDGYTF	TGTGCCAGCAGCCAATCCGGGACAGGGGGGACTGGGGATGGCTACACCTTC
NA	15	TRBV24-1	NA	TRBJ1-5	CATSEGHYSNQPQHF	TGTGCCACCTCAGAGGGACACTATAGCAATCAGCCCCAGCATTTT
once	16	TRBV12-3/TRBV12-4	TRBD1	TRBJ1-2	CASSSPLKGQDYGYTF	TGTGCCAGCAGTTCCCCCCTTAAAGGACAGGACTATGGCTACACCTTC
few	14	TRBV6-7	NA	TRBJ1-2	CASKVERLTGGYTF	TGTGCCAGCAAAGTGGAACGACTCACGGGTGGCTACACCTTC
few	13	TRBV29-1	NA	TRBJ2-1	CSAQTGRNNEQFF	TGCAGCGCCCAGACAGGGAGGAACAATGAGCAGTTCTTC
NA	15	TRBV9	NA	TRBJ2-3	CASSVLAVATDTQYF	TGTGCCAGCAGCGTATTGGCAGTTGCCACAGATACGCAGTATTTT
NA	16	TRBV7-9	TRBD2	TRBJ2-1	CASSFPLAGGRGEQFF	TGTGCCAGCAGCTTTCCACTAGCGGGAGGGCGAGGTGAGCAGTTCTTC
few	15	TRBV4-1	NA	TRBJ1-2	CASSQDVRVRYGYTF	TGCGCCAGCAGCCAAGATGTACGGGTCAGGTATGGCTACACCTTC